Following are 29 T cell receptor beta chains from one sample sequenced in a study of response to subunit inactivated influenza vaccine. MiXCR was run by TCRdb on the RT-PCR reads, yielding one entry per CDR3 protein. The sample consists of about 500,000 distinct CDR3 sequences, approximately 17% of them appearing once. The sample consisted of CD4+ T cells sorted from PBMCs, taken around 25 months after vaccination. These receptors were obtained from a man between 50 and 70 years old who received an inactivated influenza vaccine.

This clonotype appeared a few times. The chain joins TRBV10-3 to TRBJ2-3; the D is unclear. With 4 bases removed from V and 0 bases from J, the gap between germline ends came to 2 bases. This CDR3 region has 12 residues. Germline-derived CDR1 and CDR2 are ENHRY and SYGVKD. The CDR3 DNA reads as TGTGCCATCAGTGGGAGCACAGATACGCAGTATTTT. This codes for CAISGSTDTQYF.

This clonotype was counted many times. This chain connects TRBV25-1 to TRBJ1-2; the D gene is possibly TRBD1 (5 bases). The CDR3 has 14 amino acids. V lost 6 bases and J 2 bases, leaving 13 bases between the germline ends. Per the germline V gene, CDR1 is MGHDK and CDR2 is SYGVNS. Here the CDR3 DNA reads TGTGCCAGCAGAGGGACTTCGGAGAACTATGGCTACACCTTC. Protein product: CASRGTSENYGYTF.

This clonotype was detected ten times or more. The chain joins TRBV12-3 or TRBV12-4 to TRBJ2-5, with D perhaps matching TRBD1 (5 bases). This CDR3 comprises 15 residues. Trimming stripped 7 bases from V and 1 base from J, with 16 bases between. The CDR3 sequence: CASNIRGLGQETQYF. The CDR3 coding sequence is TGTGCCAGCAATATTAGGGGCCTGGGCCAAGAGACCCAGTACTTC.

In this sample, this clonotype turned up a few times. The CDR3 DNA reads as TGTGCCATCAGTGAGTCGCATGGGAGCAATCAGCCCCAGCATTTT. This gives the protein CAISESHGSNQPQHF. This chain uses TRBV10-3 with TRBJ1-5, with D unresolved. CDR3 length: 15 residues. V lost 0 bases and J lost 1, with 7 bases in between. CDR1 and CDR2 from the germline V gene are ENHRY and SYGVKD.

This clonotype appeared many times. The rearrangement uses TRBV15 and TRBJ1-2, with a weak D call TRBD1 (6 bases). The CDR3 runs to 13 residues. Between the trimmed V and J ends, which lost 6 bases and 7 bases, there was a span of 15 bases. Germline V lookup: CDR1 LNHNV, CDR2 YYDKDF (reference sequence). The CDR3 nucleotides read TGTGCCACCAGGAGCGCAACAGGGACTGGCTACACCTTC. This codes for CATRSATGTGYTF.

This clonotype has more than one count but fewer than ten. The chain carries TRBV28 and TRBJ1-2; D may be TRBD1 (5 bases). V was cut by 5 bases and J by 5 bases, with 15 bases left in between. This CDR3 has 14 amino acids. The germline V gene encodes CDR1 MDHEN and CDR2 SYDVKM. CDR3 sequence reads: CASSNKWGWYGYTF. CDR3 DNA: TGTGCCAGCAGTAACAAATGGGGGTGGTATGGCTACACCTTC.

There are a few counts of this clonotype. The J gene is TRBJ2-5, the V gene TRBV28, with D maybe TRBD2 (7 bases). The germline V gene has CDR1 MDHEN and CDR2 SYDVKM. CDR3 length: 16 residues. Deletions cut 5 bases from V and 5 bases from J, with 21 bases between. The CDR3 sequence is CASSPRGAGKSETQYF. In DNA form, the CDR3 reads TGTGCCAGCAGTCCCAGGGGAGCGGGGAAGTCGGAGACCCAGTACTTC.

In this sample, this clonotype turned up a few times. The chain has TRBV5-1 and TRBJ2-3; the D call may be TRBD1 or TRBD2 (6 bases each). Trimming pared 0 bases from V and 8 bases from J, leaving 13 bases between. The CDR3 totals 14 residues. In germline, CDR1 is SGHRS, CDR2 YFSETQ. The CDR3 coding sequence is TGCGCCAGCAGCTTGGACTTGCCGGGGGCTACGCAGTATTTT. Translating gives CASSLDLPGATQYF.

There are many counts of this clonotype. The rearrangement uses TRBV10-3 and TRBJ2-7; the D gene is possibly TRBD2 (6 bases). The germline gives CDR1 ENHRY, CDR2 SYGVKD. This CDR3 region has 14 residues. V was trimmed by 8 bases and J by 5 bases, leaving 19 bases between them. This CDR3 is CAIGGQDNGDEQYF. The CDR3 DNA follows: TGTGCCATCGGAGGGCAGGACAATGGGGACGAGCAGTACTTC.

This clonotype was recorded many times. The gene calls are TRBV20-1 and TRBJ1-6; TRBD1 matches at 8 bases. The CDR3 has 12 amino acids. V trimming: 7 bases; J trimming: 7 bases; junction bases outside the gene matches: 3. Per germline, CDR1 DFQATT and CDR2 SNEGSKA (reference sequence). The CDR3 sequence: CSVRTGNSPLHF. DNA for the CDR3: TGCAGTGTCCGGACAGGGAATTCACCCCTCCACTTT.

The chain links TRBV12-3 or TRBV12-4 to TRBJ1-2; D is uncertain. The CDR3 has 16 residues. V lost 3 bases and J 4 bases, leaving 18 bases between the germline ends. CDR3 protein: CASSLSQSIIPYGYTF. In DNA form, the CDR3 reads TGTGCCAGCAGTTTGTCGCAGAGTATTATCCCCTATGGCTACACCTTC.

This chain links TRBV12-3 or TRBV12-4 with TRBJ2-1; maybe TRBD2 (6 bases). There are 16 residues in the CDR3. V was shortened by 3 bases and J by 1 base, with 13 bases between the two germline ends. The CDR3 reads CASSFGAGLSYNEQFF. Here the CDR3 DNA reads TGTGCCAGCAGTTTCGGAGCGGGTCTTTCCTACAATGAGCAGTTCTTC.

The table lists this clonotype with a few counts. The genes are TRBV6-1 and TRBJ2-3, with TRBD2 identical over 8 bases. CDR3 size: 16 residues. V lost 7 bases, J lost 2 bases, and 11 bases stayed unmatched. The V gene's germline CDR1 is MNHNS and CDR2 SASEGT. CDR3 bases: TGTGCCAGCATGACCAGGGAGCGGGGGCCCACAGATACGCAGTATTTT. This sequence encodes CASMTRERGPTDTQYF.

This clonotype appeared a few times. The CDR3 region is CASRSDGEQFF. CDR3 in DNA: TGTGCCAGCAGATCAGACGGAGAGCAGTTCTTC. This rearrangement joins TRBV3-1 to TRBJ2-1; D is undetermined. The CDR3 covers 11 residues. Germline assignment: CDR1 LGHDT and CDR2 YNNKEL (reference sequence). V was clipped by 6 bases and J by 10 bases, with 10 bases between them.

The V call is TRBV20-1, the J call TRBJ2-1; D gene ambiguous. V dropped 5 bases and J dropped 4 bases, with 9 bases sitting between them. The germline CDR1 and CDR2 sequences are DFQATT and SNEGSKA (reference sequence). There are 12 residues in the CDR3. CDR3 in DNA: TGCAGTGCTCGGCTACCATACAATGAGCAGTTCTTC. Translating gives CSARLPYNEQFF.

V and J are TRBV27 and TRBJ2-1; D is uncertain. The CDR3 has 16 amino acids. Per germline, CDR1 MNHEY and CDR2 SMNVEV (reference sequence). Trimming removed 4 bases from V and 4 bases from J, with 17 bases in between. For the CDR3, the DNA is TGTGCCAGCAGTTACCGGACGAGAGCGACTTACAATGAGCAGTTCTTC. It specifies CASSYRTRATYNEQFF.

This clonotype showed up just a few times. The chain combines TRBV10-3 with TRBJ2-1; D perhaps matches TRBD2 (7 bases). The CDR3 has 13 amino acids. The V gene lost 9 bases and the J gene lost 8 bases, with 17 bases spanning the gap. CDR1 and CDR2 (germline): ENHRY, SYGVKD. The DNA for the CDR3 is TGTGCCATTTGGGGGGGCCAATCGGATGAGCAGTTCTTC. This encodes CAIWGGQSDEQFF.

The gene calls are TRBV20-1 and TRBJ2-3; 7 bases are shared with TRBD1. Trimming removed 3 bases from V and 0 bases from J; junction bases left unmatched: 9. The germline V gene has CDR1 DFQATT and CDR2 SNEGSKA (reference sequence). The CDR3 totals 16 residues. The CDR3 loop is CSARPAGTASTDTQYF. In nucleotides, the CDR3 is TGCAGTGCTAGGCCAGCCGGGACAGCTAGCACAGATACGCAGTATTTT.

This clonotype has at least ten counts. The chain has TRBV5-1 and TRBJ2-4, with 9 bases that match TRBD1. Trimming at V came to 4 bases and at J to 6 bases, leaving 8 bases not matched to a gene. Germline V CDR1 and CDR2: SGHRS, YFSETQ. CDR3 length: 15 amino acids. The CDR3 bases are TGCGCCAGCAGCCCCTTACAGGGGGCAGGAAACATTCAGTACTTC. Translation gives CASSPLQGAGNIQYF.

The rearrangement uses TRBV7-9 and TRBJ2-1; the D is unclear. The V end was cut by 1 base, the J end by 10 bases, with 11 bases between. Germline lookup yields CDR1 SEHNR and CDR2 FQNEAQ (reference sequence). The CDR3 length is 13 residues. CDR3 region: CASSLETIKEQFF. The CDR3 bases are TGTGCCAGCAGCTTAGAAACGATTAAGGAGCAGTTCTTC.

The table lists this clonotype with a few counts. The chain combines TRBV7-2 with TRBJ2-7, with a tentative D call TRBD2 (5 bases). The V and J ends lost 5 bases and 3 bases respectively, with 14 bases between them. The germline gives CDR1 SGHTA, CDR2 FQGNSA. This CDR3 comprises 14 residues. The CDR3 sequence: CASSPMRELYEQYF. DNA of the CDR3: TGTGCCAGCAGCCCCATGAGGGAGCTCTACGAGCAGTACTTC. The complete variable domain, with remaining parts taken from reference TRBV7-2 and TRBJ2-7, reads GAGVSQSPSNKVTEKGKDVELRCDPISGHTALYWYRQSLGQGLEFLIYFQGNSAPDKSGLPSDRFSAERTGGSVSTLTIQRTQQEDSAVYLCASSPMRELYEQYFGPGTRLTVT.

The chain recombines TRBV18 with TRBJ2-2; weak D call: TRBD1 (5 bases). Trimming stripped 6 bases from V and 3 bases from J, with 14 bases between. Germline CDR1 reads KGHSH; CDR2 reads LQKENI. This CDR3 is 15 amino acids long. DNA of the CDR3: TGTGCCAGCTCGCCCCTTGGCAGGGACACCGGGGAGCTGTTTTTT. Its translation is CASSPLGRDTGELFF.

The V call is TRBV7-2, the J call TRBJ1-4; D not certain. Trimming took 5 bases from V and 6 from J, leaving 10 bases between them. There are 13 residues in the CDR3. Germline V gene sequence: CDR1 SGHTA, CDR2 FQGNSA. The CDR3 spells CASSTVRDEKLFF. The CDR3 DNA reads as TGTGCCAGCAGCACCGTAAGGGATGAAAAACTGTTTTTT.

The J gene is TRBJ1-2, the V gene TRBV3-1; 7 bases line up with TRBD1. The CDR3 consists of 15 residues. Per the germline V gene, CDR1 is LGHDT and CDR2 is YNNKEL (reference sequence). The trim removed 1 base at V and 6 bases at J, leaving 8 bases unmatched. The CDR3 DNA sequence: TGTGCCAGCAGCCAAGGTCCAGGGGGACAGCATGGCTACACCTTC. Translation gives CASSQGPGGQHGYTF. The whole variable domain, remainder taken from reference TRBV3-1 and TRBJ1-2, is DTAVSQTPKYLVTQMGNDKSIKCEQNLGHDTMYWYKQDSKKFLKIMFSYNNKELIINETVPNRFSPKSPDKAHLNLHINSLELGDSAVYFCASSQGPGGQHGYTFGSGTRLTVV.

The chain recombines TRBV10-2 with TRBJ2-1; TRBD1 agrees at 7 bases. The V and J ends lost 7 bases and 9 bases, in that order; junction bases with no gene match: 9. The CDR3 runs 13 residues. Germline values: CDR1 WSHSY, CDR2 SAAADI. CDR3 amino acids: CASMRTGMGEQFF. The CDR3 DNA sequence: TGCGCCAGCATGAGGACAGGTATGGGTGAGCAGTTCTTC.

This clonotype was seen ten or more times. This chain joins TRBV12-3 or TRBV12-4 and TRBJ1-2, with D tentatively TRBD1 (5 bases). This CDR3 spans 14 amino acids. V was clipped by 5 bases and J by 5 bases, with 15 bases between them. The CDR3 loop reads CASSRPGSPYGYTF. The CDR3 DNA is TGTGCCAGCAGTCGTCCAGGGTCGCCGTATGGCTACACCTTC.

The sample holds a few counts of this clonotype. The chain employs TRBV29-1 and TRBJ2-3; weak D call: TRBD2 (6 bases). Germline V gene lookup returns CDR1 SQVTM and CDR2 ANQGSEA. V was cut by 6 bases and J by 4 bases, with 17 bases left in between. The CDR3 is 14 residues long. The CDR3: CSVRGLEGPDTQYF. Here the CDR3 DNA reads TGCAGCGTCCGCGGTTTGGAGGGCCCAGATACGCAGTATTTT.

This clonotype was counted many times. The genes are TRBV20-1 and TRBJ2-1; D ambiguous. In germline, CDR1 is DFQATT, CDR2 SNEGSKA (reference sequence). Trimming removed 2 bases from V and 4 bases from J, with 3 bases in between. CDR3 length: 11 residues. This chain's CDR3 is CSARQYNEQFF. The CDR3 DNA follows: TGCAGTGCTAGACAATACAATGAGCAGTTCTTC.

This clonotype was seen many times. The CDR3 loop is CASSLDWGVNSPLHF. The CDR3 nucleotides are TGCGCCAGCAGCTTGGATTGGGGTGTTAATTCACCCCTCCACTTT. This rearrangement joins TRBV5-1 to TRBJ1-6, with unresolved D. This CDR3 is built from 15 residues. V dropped 0 bases and J dropped 6 bases, with 10 bases sitting between them. CDR1 and CDR2 from the germline V gene are SGHRS and YFSETQ.